The 7 T cell receptor beta chains given below trace back to one sample, sequenced in a study of early T cells in non-severe SARS-CoV-2 infection. MiXCR, applied by TCRdb to the 5' RACE reads, yields one record per CDR3 protein. The repertoire includes some 82,000 distinct CDR3 sequences, 5.5% to 7.5% of them detected once, and 6.5% to 9% sits in the top ten. Sequencing was done on a sample of whole blood. These receptors were collected from an adult who was a healthcare worker with PCR-confirmed SARS-CoV-2 infection or an uninfected control (not recorded which).

Many counts were recorded for this clonotype. V usage is TRBV7-9 and J usage is TRBJ1-4; D is uncertain. The CDR3 consists of 13 residues. Germline CDR1 SEHNR, CDR2 FQNEAQ (reference sequence). With 3 bases removed from V and 5 bases from J, the gap between germline ends came to 7 bases. The CDR3 bases are TGTGCCAGCAGCTTGGTTGACAATGAAAAACTGTTTTTT. Translated, it gives CASSLVDNEKLFF.

This clonotype was seen only a few times. This chain joins TRBV20-1 and TRBJ1-1; 8 nucleotides match TRBD1. The V gene's germline CDR1 is DFQATT and CDR2 SNEGSKA (reference sequence). CDR3 length equals 10 residues. V shed 8 bases and J 11 bases; nucleotides not matched to a gene: 7. The CDR3 nucleotides read TGCAGTACCGACAGGGGAACGGCTTTCTTT. Its translation is CSTDRGTAFF.

This clonotype was detected a few times. CDR3 coding DNA: TGTGCCAGCAGCTATGATGGACAGGGGTCTAAGCCCCAGCATTTT. Translating gives CASSYDGQGSKPQHF. The rearrangement uses TRBV7-2 and TRBJ1-5, with 9 bases that match TRBD1. The CDR3 is made up of 15 amino acids. V lost 4 bases to trimming and J lost 8 bases; unmatched junction nucleotides: 9. Germline CDR1 SGHTA, CDR2 FQGNSA.

This clonotype was counted many times. The chain is built from TRBV12-3 or TRBV12-4 and TRBJ1-5, with TRBD1 identical over 7 bases. V was pared by 5 bases and J by 6 bases, with 7 bases of the junction left unmatched. The CDR3 spans 14 residues. The DNA of the CDR3 is TGTGCCAGCAGTCCCGACAGGGCTGCTCAGCCCCAGCATTTT. Its translation is CASSPDRAAQPQHF.

This clonotype was observed a few times. The rearrangement uses TRBV27 and TRBJ2-7; D ambiguous. The CDR3 is 13 amino acids. The germline gives CDR1 MNHEY, CDR2 SMNVEV (reference sequence). V was pared by 3 bases and J by 4 bases, with 10 bases between. The CDR3 region is CASSFSPLYEQYF. The CDR3 bases are TGTGCCAGCAGTTTTTCCCCTCTATACGAGCAGTACTTC.

The chain uses TRBV6-5 and TRBJ1-2, with D possibly matching TRBD1 (5 bases). The CDR3 is 15 amino acids. Between the trimmed V and J ends, which lost 2 bases and 7 bases, there was a span of 17 bases. CDR1 and CDR2 from the germline V gene are MNHEY and SVGAGI. This CDR3 reads CASSYRRGGGSGYTF. In DNA form, the CDR3 reads TGTGCCAGCAGTTACAGGAGGGGAGGTGGAAGTGGCTACACCTTC.

Note on this clonotype: With a much larger clone just one base away, this may be a read error. The chain recombines TRBV11-2 with TRBJ2-1, with D perhaps TRBD2 (6 bases). Germline assignment: CDR1 SGHAT and CDR2 FQNNGV. This CDR3 spans 14 amino acids. Deletions cut 4 bases from V and 6 bases from J, with 13 bases between. CDR3 DNA: TGTGCCAGCAGCTCCCGGGCGGGATCCAATGAGCAGTTCTTC. Amino acid sequence: CASSSRAGSNEQFF.